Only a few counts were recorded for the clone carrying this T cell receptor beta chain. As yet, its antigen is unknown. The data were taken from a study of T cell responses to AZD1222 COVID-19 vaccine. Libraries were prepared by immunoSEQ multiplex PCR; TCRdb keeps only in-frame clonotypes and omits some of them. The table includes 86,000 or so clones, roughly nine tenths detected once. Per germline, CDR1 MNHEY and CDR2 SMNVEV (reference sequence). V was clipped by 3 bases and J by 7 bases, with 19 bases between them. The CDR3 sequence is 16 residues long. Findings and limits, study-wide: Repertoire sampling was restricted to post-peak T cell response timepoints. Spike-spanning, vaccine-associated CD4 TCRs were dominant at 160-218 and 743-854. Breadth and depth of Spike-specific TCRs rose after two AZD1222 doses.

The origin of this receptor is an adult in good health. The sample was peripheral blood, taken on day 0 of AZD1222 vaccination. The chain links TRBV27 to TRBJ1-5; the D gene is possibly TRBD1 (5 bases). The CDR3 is CASSFSGRDRTQPQHF. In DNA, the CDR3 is TGTGCCAGCAGTTTTTCCGGTCGGGACCGGACCCAGCCCCAGCATTTT.